The 5 T cell receptor beta chains given below trace back to one sample, sequenced in a study of a mutant IDH1 vaccine in newly diagnosed glioma. Using immunoSEQ multiplex PCR, the repertoire was profiled, and TCRdb retains in-frame clones only, with some absent. The table has about 38,000 clones, roughly 80% seen once; the top ten hold about 5%. Time point here: week 23, last vaccination. Each dose of the vaccine consisted of 300 ug of mutant IDH1 20-mer peptide, with topical imiquimod. No cognate antigen is known for these TCRs. The sequencing here drew on PBMCs, taken from a glioma patient whose treatment included an IDH1 peptide vaccine. The receptors stem from a man aged 35 to 55 with glioma.

The chain links TRBV10-3 to TRBJ1-6, with D tentatively TRBD1 (5 bases). Trimming shortened V by 3 bases and J by 7 bases, and 7 bases separated the two germline ends. Germline CDR1 and CDR2: ENHRY and SYGVKD. The CDR3 totals 13 residues. Here the CDR3 reads CAISETGNSPLHF. CDR3 nucleotide sequence: TGTGCCATCAGTGAAACAGGAAATTCACCCCTCCACTTT.

This clone turned up a few times. The chain has TRBV7-9 and TRBJ1-1; D not certain. The CDR3 is made up of 14 amino acids. Trimming stripped 0 bases from V and 7 bases from J, with 12 bases between. The germline CDR1 and CDR2 sequences are SEHNR and FQNEAQ (reference sequence). DNA for the CDR3: TGTGCCAGCAGCTTAGCCCTTGTGGGCGGTGAAGCTTTCTTT. As protein: CASSLALVGGEAFF. The full variable domain, its missing parts supplied by reference TRBV7-9 and TRBJ1-1, is DTGVSQNPRHKITKRGQNVTFRCDPISEHNRLYWYRQTLGQGPEFLTYFQNEAQLEKSRLLSDRFSAERPKGSFSTLEIQRTEQGDSAMYLCASSLALVGGEAFFGQGTRLTVV.

The V and J genes are TRBV7-2 and TRBJ2-7, with 12 bases lining up with TRBD2. CDR1 is SGHTA, CDR2 FQGNSA, per germline. The CDR3 length is 16 residues. The V gene end was trimmed by 2 bases and the J gene end by 6 bases; junction bases not matched to a gene: 8. DNA for the CDR3: TGTGCCAGCAGCTTATCTAGACTAGCGGGGGTATCCGAGCAGTACTTC. Amino acid sequence: CASSLSRLAGVSEQYF.

This clone was seen a few times. The chain joins TRBV7-2 to TRBJ1-5; D not resolved. The V end lost 5 bases, the J end lost 2 bases, and 16 bases lay between the germline ends. In germline, CDR1 is SGHTA, CDR2 FQGNSA. There are 16 residues in the CDR3. Here the CDR3 DNA reads TGTGCCAGCAGCGCTCGGGTCTCAGGAGGCAATCAGCCCCAGCATTTT. Its translation is CASSARVSGGNQPQHF. Combining the CDR3 with reference TRBV7-2 and TRBJ1-5 gives the whole variable domain GAGVSQSPSNKVTEKGKDVELRCDPISGHTALYWYRQSLGQGLEFLIYFQGNSAPDKSGLPSDRFSAERTGGSVSTLTIQRTQQEDSAVYLCASSARVSGGNQPQHFGDGTRLSIL.

The chain carries TRBV27 and TRBJ2-1, with D possibly matching TRBD2 (7 bases). V was clipped by 6 bases and J by 2 bases, with 14 bases between them. Germline V gene data show CDR1 as MNHEY and CDR2 as SMNVEV (reference sequence). CDR3 length: 15 residues. CDR3 sequence reads: CASSQGGGPYNEQFF. The CDR3 coding sequence is TGTGCCAGCAGCCAAGGGGGGGGTCCCTACAATGAGCAGTTCTTC.